This record covers a single T cell receptor beta chain. Its cognate antigen is unknown. This record comes from a study of shared clonotypes between healthy human individuals. Study results and limitations: Naive subsets usually exceeded memory subsets in estimated richness. Naive CD4 clonotypes were shared across a handful of donors at 4% to 5%. Enrolling few donors narrowed the genetic and exposure-history diversity that was represented.

Germline CDR1 is SEHNR and CDR2 is FQNEAQ (reference sequence). V was cut by 5 bases and J by 0 bases, with 14 bases left in between. This CDR3 comprises 16 residues. The authors distributed each subset's genomic DNA evenly over several immunoSEQ plates. Clones were sequenced by immunoSEQ multiplex PCR, and TCRdb holds only the in-frame ones, with some missing. The sample has over 850,000 clones, more than 75% seen once; the top ten hold 0.6% to 0.75%. The chain links TRBV7-9 to TRBJ1-5, with no clear D. The sequence was collected from a man younger than 35 in good health. Some clones in this sample may be carry-over from other donors' samples. Specimen: memory CD4+ T cells from PBMCs. Subset noted: CD45RA-negative fraction. The CDR3 here is CASSMSTDYSNQPQHF. The DNA for the CDR3 is TGTGCCAGCAGCATGTCAACAGATTATAGCAATCAGCCCCAGCATTTT.